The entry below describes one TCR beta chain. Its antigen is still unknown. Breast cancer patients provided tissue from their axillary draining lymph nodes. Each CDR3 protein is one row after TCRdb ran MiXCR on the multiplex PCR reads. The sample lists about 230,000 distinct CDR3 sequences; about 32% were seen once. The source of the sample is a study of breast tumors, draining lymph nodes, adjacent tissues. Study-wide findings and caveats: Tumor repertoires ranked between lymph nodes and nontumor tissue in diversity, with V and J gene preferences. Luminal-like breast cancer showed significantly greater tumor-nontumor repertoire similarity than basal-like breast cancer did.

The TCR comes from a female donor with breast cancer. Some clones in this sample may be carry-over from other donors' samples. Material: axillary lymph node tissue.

The CDR3 sequence is CSATGYNSGETQYF. For the CDR3, the DNA is TGCAGTGCTACAGGTTATAATTCAGGAGAGACCCAGTACTTC. The chain is built from TRBV20-1 and TRBJ2-5; D unresolved. The CDR3 is made up of 14 amino acids. The V and J ends lost 4 bases and 4 bases respectively, with 16 bases between them. CDR1 and CDR2 (germline): DFQATT, SNEGSKA (reference sequence).